The following is a TCR beta chain sequence with its context. Its specificity is unknown. Mismatch with germline at one junction end may stem from a read error. Produced via immunoSEQ multiplex PCR; TCRdb's table is partial and in-frame only. The sample yields approximately 7,000 clones, roughly 35% seen once. Blood collection times were about day -28 and days 30, 100, 180 posttransplant. This specimen comes from a study of T cell clonotyping in hematopoietic cell transplantation. Study-wide points: Broader posttransplant TCR repertoire diversity was predicted by graft donor and pretransplant recipient Inverse Simpson Index values.

The length of the CDR3 is 12 residues. The germline V gene encodes CDR1 MNHEY and CDR2 SMNVEV (reference sequence). The genes are TRBV27 and TRBJ2-6, with no clear D. This receptor was identified in a female patient in her 60s who had an allogeneic stem cell transplant, so the T cells may come from the graft donor. Some clones in this sample may be carry-over from other donors' samples. Source: peripheral blood mononuclear cells, taken 30 days after allogeneic stem cell transplant. CDR3 nucleotides: TGTGCCGGCAGCCACAGTGTCAACGTCCTGACTTTC. Residues: CAGSHSVNVLTF.